Described below is a single T cell receptor (beta chain) sequence and its context. This entry comes from a study of blood T cell repertoires in COVID-19. Overall study: The study drew acute and convalescent COVID-19 samples from the United States, Italy and Spain. From T cells, B-cell-depleted T cells, or PBMCs came the material, which was cDNA or gDNA.

V lost 1 base and J lost 5; bases outside the gene matches: 8. Per germline, CDR1 SNHLY and CDR2 FYNNEI. The CDR3 sequence is 16 residues long. In the original processing: By means of reference gene primer amplification, nucleated cell counts were estimated. Clones were sequenced by immunoSEQ multiplex PCR, and TCRdb holds only the in-frame ones, with some missing. The V and J calls and the clone size are those of that table, but D and trimming were determined from the DNA. The sample comprises 190,000 or so clones, around 78% of which are singletons, and approximately 3% rests with the top ten. The clonotype comes from a woman older than 75 with active or convalescent COVID-19. The chain uses TRBV2 and TRBJ2-5; 9 nucleotides align to TRBD1. The source material was peripheral blood. CDR3 DNA: TGTGCCAGCAGTGAAGGGTGGAACAGGGGGCGGGAGACCCAGTACTTC. This gives the protein CASSEGWNRGRETQYF.